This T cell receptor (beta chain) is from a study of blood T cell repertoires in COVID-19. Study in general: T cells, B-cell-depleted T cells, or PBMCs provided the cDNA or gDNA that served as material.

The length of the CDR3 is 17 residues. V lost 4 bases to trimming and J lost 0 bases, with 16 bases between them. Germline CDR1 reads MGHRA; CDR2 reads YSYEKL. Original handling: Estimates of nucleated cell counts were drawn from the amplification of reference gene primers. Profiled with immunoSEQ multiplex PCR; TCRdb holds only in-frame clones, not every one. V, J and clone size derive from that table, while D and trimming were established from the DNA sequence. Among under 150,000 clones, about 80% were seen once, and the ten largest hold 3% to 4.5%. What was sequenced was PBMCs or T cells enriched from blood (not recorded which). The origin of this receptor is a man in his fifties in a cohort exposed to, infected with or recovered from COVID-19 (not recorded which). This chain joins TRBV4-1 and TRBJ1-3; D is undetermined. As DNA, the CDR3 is TGCGCCAGCAGCCCTACCCTATACGGGAGCTCTGGAAACACCATATATTTT. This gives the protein CASSPTLYGSSGNTIYF.